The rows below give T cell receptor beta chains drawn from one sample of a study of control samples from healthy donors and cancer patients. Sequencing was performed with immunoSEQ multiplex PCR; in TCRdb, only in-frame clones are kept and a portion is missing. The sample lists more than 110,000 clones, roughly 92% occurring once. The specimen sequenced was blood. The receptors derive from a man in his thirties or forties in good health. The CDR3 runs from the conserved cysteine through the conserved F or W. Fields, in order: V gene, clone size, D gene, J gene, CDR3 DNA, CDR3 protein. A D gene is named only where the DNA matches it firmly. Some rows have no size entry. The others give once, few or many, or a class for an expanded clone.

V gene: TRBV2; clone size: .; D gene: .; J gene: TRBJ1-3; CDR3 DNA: TGTGCCAGCAGACCCTCTGGAAACACCATATATTTT; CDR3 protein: CASRPSGNTIYF
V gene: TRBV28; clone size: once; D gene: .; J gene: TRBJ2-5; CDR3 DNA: TGTGCCAGCAGCCCCACCCCTCTGGAGACCCAGTACTTC; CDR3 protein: CASSPTPLETQYF
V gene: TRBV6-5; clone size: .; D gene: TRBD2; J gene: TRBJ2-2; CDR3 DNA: TGTGCCAGCAGTTATCCTCCACTAGCGGCCGGGGAGCTGTTTTTT; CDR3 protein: CASSYPPLAAGELFF
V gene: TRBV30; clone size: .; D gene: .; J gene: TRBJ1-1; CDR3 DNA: TGTGCCTGGAGTTCCTTGCACAGGGTGAACACTGAAGCTTTCTTT; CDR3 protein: CAWSSLHRVNTEAFF
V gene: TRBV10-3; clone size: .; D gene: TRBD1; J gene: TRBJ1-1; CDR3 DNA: TGTGCCATCAGTTCGGGACAGCCAAACACTGAAGCTTTCTTT; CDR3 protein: CAISSGQPNTEAFF
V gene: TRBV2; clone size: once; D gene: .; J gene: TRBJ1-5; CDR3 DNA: TGTGCCAGCAGGCCGGGAAGGGGGAACCAGCCCCAGCATTTT; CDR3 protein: CASRPGRGNQPQHF
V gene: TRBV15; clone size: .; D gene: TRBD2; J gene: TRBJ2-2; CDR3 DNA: TGTGCCACCAGCAGCTTAGCGGGAATTTACACCGGGGAGCTGTTTTTT; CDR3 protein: CATSSLAGIYTGELFF
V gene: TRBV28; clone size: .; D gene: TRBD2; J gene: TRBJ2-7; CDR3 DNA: TGTGCCAGCGGTCGGACTAGCGGGTACGAGCAGTACTTC; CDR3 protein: CASGRTSGYEQYF
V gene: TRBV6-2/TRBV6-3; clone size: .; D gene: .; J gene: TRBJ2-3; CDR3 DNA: TGTGCCAGCAGTTACTCTTGGGCGGGATCCTCCACAGATACGCAGTATTTT; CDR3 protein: CASSYSWAGSSTDTQYF
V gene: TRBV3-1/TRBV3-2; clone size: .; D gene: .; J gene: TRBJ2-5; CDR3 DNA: TGTGCCAGCAGCCAAGAAATACCGGGTAAAAAGGAGACCCAGTACTTC; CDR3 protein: CASSQEIPGKKETQYF
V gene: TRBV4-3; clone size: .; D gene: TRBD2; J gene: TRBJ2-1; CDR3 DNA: TGCGCCAGCAGCCAAGAGCAAGCGGGAGAGGGTAATGAGCAGTTCTTC; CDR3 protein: CASSQEQAGEGNEQFF
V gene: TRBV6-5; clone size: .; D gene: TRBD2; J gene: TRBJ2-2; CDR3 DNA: TGTGCCAGCAGTTACCTAGCGGGAATCGGGGAGCTGTTTTTT; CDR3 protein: CASSYLAGIGELFF
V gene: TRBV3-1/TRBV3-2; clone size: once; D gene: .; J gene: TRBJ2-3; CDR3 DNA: TGTGCCAGCAGCCAATCCGGAGTAGCCTCAGATACGCAGTATTTT; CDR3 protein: CASSQSGVASDTQYF
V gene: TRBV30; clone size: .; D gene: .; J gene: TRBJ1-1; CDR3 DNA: TGTGCCTGGAGCGAGGGAGGGTGGTCCACTGAAGCTTTCTTT; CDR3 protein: CAWSEGGWSTEAFF
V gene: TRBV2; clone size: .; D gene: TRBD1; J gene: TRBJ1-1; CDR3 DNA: TGTGCCAGCATGATGGTGGGACAGGCTTCGAACACTGAAGCTTTCTTT; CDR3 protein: CASMMVGQASNTEAFF